This T cell receptor beta chain is from a study of technical replicates of blood from a handful of donors. Losses at the gene ends were 1 base for V and 2 bases for J; bases not matched to a gene: 1. Germline values: CDR1 MNHEY, CDR2 SVGAGI. This CDR3 spans 14 amino acids. Some clones are missing from TCRdb's copy, which holds only in-frame ones; the method was immunoSEQ multiplex PCR. The repertoire holds under 75,000 clones, with around 85% as singletons. Input material: PBMCs. The rearrangement uses TRBV6-5 and TRBJ2-7, with TRBD1 matching 8 bases. This sequence originates from a human donor in good health. Some clones in this sample may be carry-over from other donors' samples. DNA of the CDR3: TGTGCCAGCAGTTACTGGACAGGGACCTACGAGCAGTACTTC. This gives the protein CASSYWTGTYEQYF.